This TCR beta chain was identified in a study of T cell changes during pregnancy in multiple sclerosis. The data were produced by immunoSEQ multiplex PCR, yet TCRdb's version contains in-frame clones alone and is incomplete. The sample records about 68,000 clones, 75% to 95% being singletons. This CDR3 has 16 amino acids. CDR1 is LGHNA and CDR2 is YSLEER in the germline V gene. Trimming at V came to 4 bases and at J to 7 bases, leaving 15 bases not matched to a gene. This sequence was found in a female donor with multiple sclerosis, enrolled in a pregnancy study. The chain recombines TRBV4-3 with TRBJ1-2, with 7 bases matching TRBD1. The sample was peripheral blood, taken in the third trimester of pregnancy. This chain's CDR3 is CASSRHSRAGGRGYTF. The CDR3 DNA sequence: TGCGCCAGCAGCCGACATAGCCGGGCAGGGGGGCGTGGCTACACCTTC.